Shown below are 24 T cell receptor beta chains from a single sample sequenced in a study of PD-1 blockade in classical Hodgkin lymphoma. Assay used: immunoSEQ multiplex PCR; TCRdb lists only in-frame clones, some missing. The sample lists about 34,000 clones; more than 85% were seen once. This sample's time point: newly diagnosed, previously untreated cHL patient sample. Out of thawed PBMCs, magnetic negative selection purified CD4+ T cells. Sequencing was carried out using CD4+ T cells from blood. The receptors derive from a human donor with classical Hodgkin lymphoma.

The J gene is TRBJ1-2, the V gene TRBV15; unclear D gene. Germline values: CDR1 LNHNV, CDR2 YYDKDF (reference sequence). The germline V and J ends were trimmed by 5 bases and 4 bases, with 17 bases remaining between them. CDR3 length equals 15 residues. As DNA, the CDR3 is TGTGCCACCAGCGGTGGAGGGCTGGTTAGCTATGGCTACACCTTC. Protein: CATSGGGLVSYGYTF.

J is TRBJ1-1 and V is TRBV6-5; no definite D call. V was shortened by 6 bases and J by 3 bases, with 11 bases between the two germline ends. CDR1 is MNHEY and CDR2 is SVGAGI in the germline V gene. CDR3 size: 13 residues. CDR3 amino acids: CASSRGVDTEAFF. The CDR3 DNA reads TGTGCCAGCAGCCGTGGGGTTGACACTGAAGCTTTCTTT.

The V gene is TRBV27, the J gene TRBJ2-3; D gene ambiguous. The CDR3 loop spans 16 amino acids. In germline, CDR1 is MNHEY, CDR2 SMNVEV (reference sequence). V was clipped by 5 bases and J by 3 bases, with 18 bases between them. The CDR3, as DNA: TGTGCCAGCAGTATAAATAGCCTCCCTAGTACAGATACGCAGTATTTT. Its translation is CASSINSLPSTDTQYF.

The chain combines TRBV11-2 with TRBJ2-2, with D possibly TRBD2 on 6 matching bases. CDR1 and CDR2 (germline): SGHAT, FQNNGV. This CDR3 has 15 residues. V was trimmed by 3 bases and J by 5 bases, leaving 13 bases between them. The CDR3 protein is CASSLAARGTGELFF. The DNA for the CDR3 is TGTGCCAGCAGCTTGGCAGCCCGGGGGACCGGGGAGCTGTTTTTT.

The V and J genes are TRBV19 and TRBJ1-3; D remains ambiguous. This CDR3 has 14 residues. Germline-derived CDR1 and CDR2 are LNHDA and SQIVND (reference sequence). V was clipped by 4 bases and J by 3 bases, with 10 bases between them. This chain's CDR3 is CASSTWGYGNTIYF. CDR3 nucleotide sequence: TGTGCCAGTAGTACTTGGGGATATGGAAACACCATATATTTT.

The V and J genes are TRBV4-2 and TRBJ1-2, with D tentatively TRBD1 (6 bases). V shed 5 bases and J shed 5 bases, with 21 bases lying between them. This CDR3 contains 16 residues. CDR1 is LGHNA, CDR2 YNFKEQ, per germline. The CDR3 reads CASSSLEVEGVYGYTF. The CDR3 DNA follows: TGTGCCAGCAGCTCCCTTGAGGTTGAGGGGGTTTATGGCTACACCTTC.

The genes are TRBV7-2 and TRBJ1-2; no clear D gene. Germline CDR1 and CDR2: SGHTA and FQGNSA. There are 12 residues in the CDR3. V lost 3 bases and J 4 bases, leaving 6 bases between the germline ends. CDR3 coding DNA: TGTGCCAGCAGCTTTGCCCCCTATGGCTACACCTTC. This gives the protein CASSFAPYGYTF.

V and J are TRBV5-1 and TRBJ2-5; 9 bases map to TRBD1. Germline V gives CDR1 SGHRS, CDR2 YFSETQ. The CDR3 is made up of 14 amino acids. Losses at the gene ends were 5 bases for V and 9 bases for J; bases not matched to a gene: 11. The CDR3 sequence: CASSNGTGRWAQYF. CDR3 bases: TGCGCCAGCAGTAACGGGACAGGGAGGTGGGCCCAGTACTTC.

The chain links TRBV28 to TRBJ2-3, with D perhaps TRBD2 (6 bases). Germline CDR1 is MDHEN and CDR2 is SYDVKM. This CDR3 has 16 residues. V lost 5 bases, J lost 12 bases, and 27 bases lay in between. The CDR3 DNA follows: TGTGCCAGCAGTCCCCGTTCAATAGCGGAGGGGATGAGTCAGTATTTT. Amino acid sequence: CASSPRSIAEGMSQYF.

This rearrangement joins TRBV5-5 to TRBJ2-1; 11 nucleotides line up with TRBD2. J lost 4 bases, V lost 4 bases, and 4 bases had no gene match. CDR3 length: 15 residues. Germline V CDR1 and CDR2: SGHKS, YYEKEE (reference sequence). The DNA of the CDR3 is TGTGCCAGCAGCCTGGGACTAGCGGAATACAATGAGCAGTTCTTC. Translated: CASSLGLAEYNEQFF. The whole variable domain, remainder taken from reference TRBV5-5 and TRBJ2-1, is DAGVTQSPTHLIKTRGQQVTLRCSPISGHKSVSWYQQVLGQGPQFIFQYYEKEERGRGNFPDRFSARQFPNYSSELNVNALLLGDSALYLCASSLGLAEYNEQFFGPGTRLTVL.

The chain employs TRBV4-3 and TRBJ1-3; TRBD1 is a possible D gene (5 bases). The germline V gene encodes CDR1 LGHNA and CDR2 YSLEER. Trimming shortened V by 0 bases and J by 2 bases, and 8 bases separated the two germline ends. This CDR3 comprises 15 residues. CDR3 sequence reads: CASSQDPGPGNTIYF. Here the CDR3 DNA reads TGCGCCAGCAGCCAAGATCCGGGACCTGGAAACACCATATATTTT.

This rearrangement joins TRBV18 to TRBJ2-5; 12 nucleotides line up with TRBD1. Germline assignment: CDR1 KGHSH and CDR2 LQKENI. This CDR3 comprises 16 residues. The V and J ends lost 2 bases and 4 bases, in that order; junction bases with no gene match: 5. CDR3 nucleotides: TGTGCCAGCTCACCAGGGGACAGGGGGCTTGGAGAGACCCAGTACTTC. Amino acids: CASSPGDRGLGETQYF.

The chain uses TRBV9 and TRBJ2-3, with D maybe TRBD1 (6 bases). V dropped 0 bases and J dropped 0 bases, with 8 bases sitting between them. Per germline, CDR1 SGDLS and CDR2 YYNGEE. The CDR3 loop spans 15 amino acids. As DNA, the CDR3 is TGTGCCAGCAGCGTAGCCGACAGGAGCACAGATACGCAGTATTTT. Translation gives CASSVADRSTDTQYF. The whole variable domain, remainder taken from reference TRBV9 and TRBJ2-3, is DSGVTQTPKHLITATGQRVTLRCSPRSGDLSVYWYQQSLDQGLQFLIQYYNGEERAKGNILERFSAQQFPDLHSELNLSSLELGDSALYFCASSVADRSTDTQYFGPGTRLTVL.

This clone was counted a single time. This chain links TRBV7-9 with TRBJ2-5; TRBD2 might be the D (6 bases). Trimming took 0 bases from V and 5 from J, leaving 13 bases between them. The CDR3 consists of 15 residues. Germline V gene sequence: CDR1 SEHNR, CDR2 FQNEAQ (reference sequence). CDR3: CASSLARPGRETQYF. CDR3 bases: TGTGCCAGCAGCTTAGCGCGGCCAGGGAGGGAGACCCAGTACTTC.

The V call is TRBV28, the J call TRBJ2-7; no clear D. Looked up from germline, CDR1 is MDHEN and CDR2 is SYDVKM. The V end was cut by 4 bases, the J end by 6 bases, with 7 bases between. The CDR3 covers 11 residues. Written as DNA, the CDR3 is TGTGCCAGCAGTTCCCCCCTCGAGCAGTACTTC. Encoded protein: CASSSPLEQYF.

The chain employs TRBV29-1 and TRBJ2-7, with D maybe TRBD2 (5 bases). With 4 bases removed from V and 3 bases from J, the gap between germline ends came to 7 bases. Germline V gives CDR1 SQVTM, CDR2 ANQGSEA. There are 11 residues in the CDR3. DNA of the CDR3: TGCAGCGTTGCGGGGAGCTACGAGCAGTACTTC. Translated: CSVAGSYEQYF.

The chain recombines TRBV9 with TRBJ2-7; D perhaps matches TRBD2 (5 bases). The CDR3 extends over 15 amino acids. Trimming removed 3 bases at V and 3 bases at J, with 16 bases between. Germline V gene lookup returns CDR1 SGDLS and CDR2 YYNGEE. The CDR3 reads CASSAQESGFYEQYF. DNA for the CDR3: TGTGCCAGCAGCGCCCAAGAAAGCGGATTCTACGAGCAGTACTTC.

The genes are TRBV6-6 and TRBJ1-4; TRBD1 might be the D (6 bases). V gave up 4 bases and J gave up 7 bases, with 16 bases separating them. Germline CDR1 and CDR2: MNHNY and SVGAGI (reference sequence). This CDR3 spans 15 amino acids. The CDR3 DNA follows: TGTGCCAGCAGTTCCCGGACAGCATCGGGTGAAAAACTGTTTTTT. Its translation: CASSSRTASGEKLFF.

The chain has TRBV27 and TRBJ2-7; 9 bases map to TRBD2. There are 15 residues in the CDR3. V was pared by 5 bases and J by 0 bases, with 5 bases of the junction left unmatched. Germline V gives CDR1 MNHEY, CDR2 SMNVEV (reference sequence). CDR3 sequence (DNA): TGTGCCAGCAGTGAGCTAGCGGGGCACTCCTACGAGCAGTACTTC. Protein: CASSELAGHSYEQYF.

This chain connects TRBV5-8 to TRBJ1-5; 9 bases fit TRBD1. The CDR3 is 19 amino acids. J gave up 5 bases and V 4 bases, and 19 bases lay outside the gene matches. Looked up from germline, CDR1 is SGHTS and CDR2 is YDEGEE. CDR3 DNA: TGTGCCAGCAGCCCCCCTGGACAGGGGCATTTCGGACCCTATCAGCCCCAGCATTTT. Translating it yields CASSPPGQGHFGPYQPQHF. The whole variable domain, filled in from reference TRBV5-8 and TRBJ1-5, reads EAGVTQSPTHLIKTRGQQATLRCSPISGHTSVYWYQQALGLGLQFLLWYDEGEERNRGNFPPRFSGRQFPNYSSELNVNALELEDSALYLCASSPPGQGHFGPYQPQHFGDGTRLSIL.

V is TRBV6-1 and J is TRBJ1-2; 9 nucleotides match TRBD1. Germline-derived CDR1 and CDR2 are MNHNS and SASEGT. The CDR3 extends over 15 amino acids. The V and J ends lost 5 bases and 4 bases, in that order; junction bases with no gene match: 8. As DNA, the CDR3 is TGTGCCAGCAGTCTATACAGGGGGCTGGGCTATGGCTACACCTTC. It is translated as CASSLYRGLGYGYTF.

The rearrangement uses TRBV5-8 and TRBJ2-3; 9 bases line up with TRBD1. This CDR3 has 15 residues. J lost 11 bases, V lost 0 bases, and 10 bases had no gene match. Germline V gene lookup returns CDR1 SGHTS and CDR2 YDEGEE. CDR3 sequence (DNA): TGTGCCAGCAGCTTGGTGGGCCGGTGGACAGGGGAGCAGTATTTT. It specifies CASSLVGRWTGEQYF. Full variable domain (missing parts from reference TRBV5-8 and TRBJ2-3): EAGVTQSPTHLIKTRGQQATLRCSPISGHTSVYWYQQALGLGLQFLLWYDEGEERNRGNFPPRFSGRQFPNYSSELNVNALELEDSALYLCASSLVGRWTGEQYFGPGTRLTVL.

The V gene is TRBV5-1, the J gene TRBJ1-5; D gene ambiguous. The CDR3 length is 12 residues. Per germline, CDR1 SGHRS and CDR2 YFSETQ. V was trimmed by 4 bases and J by 6 bases, leaving 8 bases between them. In DNA, the CDR3 is TGCGCCAGCAGCATCCCGGGTCAGCCCCAGCATTTT. The encoded protein is CASSIPGQPQHF.

This chain links TRBV9 with TRBJ2-1, with 11 bases identical to TRBD2. With V trimmed by 0 bases and J by 10 bases, 18 bases remained unmatched. Germline V gene data show CDR1 as SGDLS and CDR2 as YYNGEE. CDR3 length: 19 amino acids. The CDR3 region has the DNA TGTGCCAGCAGCGTAGATAGCCTAGCGGGGGGTGCGAAAAAGAGGGAGCAGTTCTTC. Its protein product is CASSVDSLAGGAKKREQFF.